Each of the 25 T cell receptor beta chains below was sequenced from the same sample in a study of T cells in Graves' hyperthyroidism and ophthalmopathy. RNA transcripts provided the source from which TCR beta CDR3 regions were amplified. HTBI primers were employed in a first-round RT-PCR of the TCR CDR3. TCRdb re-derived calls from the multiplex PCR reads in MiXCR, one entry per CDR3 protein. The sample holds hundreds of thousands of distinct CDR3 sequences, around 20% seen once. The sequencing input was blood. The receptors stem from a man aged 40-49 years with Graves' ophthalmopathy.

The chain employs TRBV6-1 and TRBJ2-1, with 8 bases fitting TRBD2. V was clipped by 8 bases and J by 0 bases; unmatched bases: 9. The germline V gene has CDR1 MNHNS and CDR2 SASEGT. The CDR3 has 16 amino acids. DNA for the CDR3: TGTGCCAGCCGCCTGTTCGGGGGGGCCTCCTACAATGAGCAGTTCTTC. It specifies CASRLFGGASYNEQFF.

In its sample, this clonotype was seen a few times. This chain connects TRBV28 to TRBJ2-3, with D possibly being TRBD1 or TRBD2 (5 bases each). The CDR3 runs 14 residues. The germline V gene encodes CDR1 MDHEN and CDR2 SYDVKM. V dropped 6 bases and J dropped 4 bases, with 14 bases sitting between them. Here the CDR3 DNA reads TGTGCCAGCAGGGGGACCACCGGATCAGATACGCAGTATTTT. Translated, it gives CASRGTTGSDTQYF.

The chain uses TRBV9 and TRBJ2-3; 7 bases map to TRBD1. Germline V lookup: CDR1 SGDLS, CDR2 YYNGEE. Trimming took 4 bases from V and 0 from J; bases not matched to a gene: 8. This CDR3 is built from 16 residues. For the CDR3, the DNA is TGTGCCAGCAGCCCTAGGGGACAGATGAGCACAGATACGCAGTATTTT. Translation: CASSPRGQMSTDTQYF.

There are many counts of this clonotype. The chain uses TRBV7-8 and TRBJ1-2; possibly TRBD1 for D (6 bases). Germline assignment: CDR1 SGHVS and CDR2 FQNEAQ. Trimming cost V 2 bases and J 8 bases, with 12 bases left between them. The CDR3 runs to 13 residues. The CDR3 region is CASSLYRGPGYTF. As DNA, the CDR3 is TGTGCCAGCAGCTTATACCGGGGGCCCGGCTACACCTTC.

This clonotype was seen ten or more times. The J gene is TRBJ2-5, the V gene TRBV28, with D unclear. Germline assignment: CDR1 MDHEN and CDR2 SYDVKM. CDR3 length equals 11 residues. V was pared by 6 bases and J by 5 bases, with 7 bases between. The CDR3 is CASSRMETQYF. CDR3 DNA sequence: TGTGCCAGCAGCCGCATGGAGACCCAGTACTTC.

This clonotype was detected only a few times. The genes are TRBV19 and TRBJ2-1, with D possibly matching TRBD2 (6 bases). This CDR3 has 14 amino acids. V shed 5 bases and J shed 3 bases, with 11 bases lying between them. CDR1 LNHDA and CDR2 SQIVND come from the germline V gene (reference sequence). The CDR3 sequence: CASSRDLNYNEQFF. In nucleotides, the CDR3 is TGTGCCAGTAGTCGGGACTTGAACTACAATGAGCAGTTCTTC.

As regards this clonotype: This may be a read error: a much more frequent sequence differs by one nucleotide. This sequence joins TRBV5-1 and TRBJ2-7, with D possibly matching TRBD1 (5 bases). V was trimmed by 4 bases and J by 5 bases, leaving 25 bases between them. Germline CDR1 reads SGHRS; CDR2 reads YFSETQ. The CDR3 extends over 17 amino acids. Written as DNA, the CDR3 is TGCGCCAGCAGCAGTCGGCCTAATCAGGGCAGTGGAAACGAGCAGTACTTC. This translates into CASSSRPNQGSGNEQYF. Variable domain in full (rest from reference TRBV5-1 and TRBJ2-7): KAGVTQTPRYLIKTRGQQVTLSCSPISGHRSVSWYQQTPGQGLQFLFEYFSETQRNKGNFPGRFSGRQFSNSRSEMNVSTLELGDSALYLCASSSRPNQGSGNEQYFGPGTRLTVT.

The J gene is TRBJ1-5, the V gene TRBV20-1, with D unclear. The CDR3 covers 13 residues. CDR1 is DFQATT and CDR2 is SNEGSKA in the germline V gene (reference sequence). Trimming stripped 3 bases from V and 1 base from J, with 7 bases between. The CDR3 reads CSASKESNQPQHF. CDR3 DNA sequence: TGCAGTGCTAGCAAGGAAAGCAATCAGCCCCAGCATTTT.

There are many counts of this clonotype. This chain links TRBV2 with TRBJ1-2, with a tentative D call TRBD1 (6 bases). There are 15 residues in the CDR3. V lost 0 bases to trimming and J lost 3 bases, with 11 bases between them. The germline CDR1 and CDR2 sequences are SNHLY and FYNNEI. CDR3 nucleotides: TGTGCCAGCAGTGAAGCGGGGGAGGGGGACTATGGCTACACCTTC. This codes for CASSEAGEGDYGYTF.

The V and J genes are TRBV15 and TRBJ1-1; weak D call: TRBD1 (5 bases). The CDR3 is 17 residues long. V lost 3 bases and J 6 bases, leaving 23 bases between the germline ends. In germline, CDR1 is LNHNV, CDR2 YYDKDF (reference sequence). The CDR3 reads CATSSPEGSSVTSEAFF. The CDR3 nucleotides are TGTGCCACCAGCAGCCCGGAGGGGTCGTCCGTAACTTCTGAAGCTTTCTTT. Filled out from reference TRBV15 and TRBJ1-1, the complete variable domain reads DAMVIQNPRYQVTQFGKPVTLSCSQTLNHNVMYWYQQKSSQAPKLLFHYYDKDFNNEADTPDNFQSRRPNTSFCFLDIRSPGLGDTAMYLCATSSPEGSSVTSEAFFGQGTRLTVV.

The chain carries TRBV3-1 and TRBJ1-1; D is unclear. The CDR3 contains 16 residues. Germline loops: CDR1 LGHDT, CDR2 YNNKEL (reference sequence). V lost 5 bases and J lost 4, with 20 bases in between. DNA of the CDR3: TGTGCCAGCAGCATTATCGGGAGGGCCTGGGGCACTGAAGCTTTCTTT. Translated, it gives CASSIIGRAWGTEAFF.

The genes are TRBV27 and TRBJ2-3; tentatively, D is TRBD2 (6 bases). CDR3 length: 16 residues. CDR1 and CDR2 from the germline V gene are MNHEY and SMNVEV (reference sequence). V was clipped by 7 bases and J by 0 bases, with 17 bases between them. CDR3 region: CASTFLGRGSTDTQYF. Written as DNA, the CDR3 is TGTGCCAGCACCTTTTTAGGGCGGGGAAGCACAGATACGCAGTATTTT.

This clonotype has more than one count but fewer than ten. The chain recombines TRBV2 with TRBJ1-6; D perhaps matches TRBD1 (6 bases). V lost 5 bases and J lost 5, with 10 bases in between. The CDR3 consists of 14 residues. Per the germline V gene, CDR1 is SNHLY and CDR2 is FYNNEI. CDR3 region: CASSPPGDNSPLHF. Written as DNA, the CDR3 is TGTGCCAGCAGTCCACCAGGGGATAATTCACCCCTCCACTTT. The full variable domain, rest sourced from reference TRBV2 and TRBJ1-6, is EPEVTQTPSHQVTQMGQEVILRCVPISNHLYFYWYRQILGQKVEFLVSFYNNEISEKSEIFDDQFSVERPDGSNFTLKIRSTKLEDSAMYFCASSPPGDNSPLHFGNGTRLTVT.

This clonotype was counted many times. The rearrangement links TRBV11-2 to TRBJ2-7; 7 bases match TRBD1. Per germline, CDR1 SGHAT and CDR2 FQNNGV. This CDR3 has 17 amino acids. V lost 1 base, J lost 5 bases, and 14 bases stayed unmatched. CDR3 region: CASSLGELRQGVHEQYF. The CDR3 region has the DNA TGTGCCAGCAGCTTAGGGGAGTTAAGACAGGGTGTCCACGAGCAGTACTTC.

The DNA for the CDR3 is TGTGCCAGCAGCTACAAGGCTGGTACGCAGTATTTT. Translated: CASSYKAGTQYF. This rearrangement joins TRBV11-2 to TRBJ2-3, with unresolved D. The CDR3 contains 12 residues. CDR1 SGHAT and CDR2 FQNNGV come from the germline V gene. V lost 4 bases and J lost 8, with 10 bases in between.

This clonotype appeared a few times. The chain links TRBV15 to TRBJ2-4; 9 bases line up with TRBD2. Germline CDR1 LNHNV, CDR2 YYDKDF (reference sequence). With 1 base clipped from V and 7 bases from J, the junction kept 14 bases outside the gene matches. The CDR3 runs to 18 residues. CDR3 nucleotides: TGTGCCACCAGCAGAGCGGGCGGGGGGGCTATTTTAACCAACATTCAGTACTTC. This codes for CATSRAGGGAILTNIQYF.

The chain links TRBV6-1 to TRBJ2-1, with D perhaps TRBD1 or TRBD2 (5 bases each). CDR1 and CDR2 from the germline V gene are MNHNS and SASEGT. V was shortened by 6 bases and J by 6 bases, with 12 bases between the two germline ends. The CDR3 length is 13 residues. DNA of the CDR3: TGTGCCAGCAGCGGGACCTATGGCAATGAGCAGTTCTTC. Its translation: CASSGTYGNEQFF.

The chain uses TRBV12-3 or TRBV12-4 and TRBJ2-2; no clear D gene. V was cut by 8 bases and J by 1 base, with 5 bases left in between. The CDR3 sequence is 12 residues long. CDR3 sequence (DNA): TGTGCCAGCGCAGGGAACACCGGGGAGCTGTTTTTT. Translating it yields CASAGNTGELFF.

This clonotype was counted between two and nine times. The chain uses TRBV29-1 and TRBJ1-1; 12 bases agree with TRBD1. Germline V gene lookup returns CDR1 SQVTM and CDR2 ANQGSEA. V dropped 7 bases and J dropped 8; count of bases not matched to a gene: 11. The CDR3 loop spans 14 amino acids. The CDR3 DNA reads TGCAGCGGCCTCCGAGGGACAGGGGGCGGGGAAGCTTTCTTT. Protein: CSGLRGTGGGEAFF.

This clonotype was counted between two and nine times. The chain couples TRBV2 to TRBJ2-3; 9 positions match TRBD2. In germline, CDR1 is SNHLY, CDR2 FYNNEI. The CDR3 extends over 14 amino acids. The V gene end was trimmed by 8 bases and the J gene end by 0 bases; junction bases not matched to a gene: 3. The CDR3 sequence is CASLAGLSTDTQYF. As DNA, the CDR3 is TGTGCCAGCCTAGCGGGACTAAGCACAGATACGCAGTATTTT. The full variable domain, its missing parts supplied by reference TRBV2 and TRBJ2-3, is EPEVTQTPSHQVTQMGQEVILRCVPISNHLYFYWYRQILGQKVEFLVSFYNNEISEKSEIFDDQFSVERPDGSNFTLKIRSTKLEDSAMYFCASLAGLSTDTQYFGPGTRLTVL.

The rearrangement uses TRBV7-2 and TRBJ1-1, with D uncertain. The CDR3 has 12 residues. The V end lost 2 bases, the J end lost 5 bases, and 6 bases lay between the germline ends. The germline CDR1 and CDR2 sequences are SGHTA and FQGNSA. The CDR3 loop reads CASSLYGTEAFF. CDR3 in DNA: TGTGCCAGCAGCTTATATGGAACTGAAGCTTTCTTT.

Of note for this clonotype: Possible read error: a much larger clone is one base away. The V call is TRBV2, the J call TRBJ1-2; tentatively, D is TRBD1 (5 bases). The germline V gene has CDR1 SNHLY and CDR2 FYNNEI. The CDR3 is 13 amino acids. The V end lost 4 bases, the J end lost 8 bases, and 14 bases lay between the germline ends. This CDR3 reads CASSGEGREGYTF. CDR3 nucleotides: TGTGCCAGCAGTGGTGAGGGGAGGGAAGGCTACACCTTC.

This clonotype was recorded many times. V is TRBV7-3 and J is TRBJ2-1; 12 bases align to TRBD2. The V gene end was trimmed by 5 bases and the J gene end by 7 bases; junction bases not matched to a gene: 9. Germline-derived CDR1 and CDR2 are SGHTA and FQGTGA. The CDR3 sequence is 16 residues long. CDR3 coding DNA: TGTGCCAGCAGCCCCAGGCTAGCGGGGGGGCAGAATGAGCAGTTCTTC. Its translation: CASSPRLAGGQNEQFF.

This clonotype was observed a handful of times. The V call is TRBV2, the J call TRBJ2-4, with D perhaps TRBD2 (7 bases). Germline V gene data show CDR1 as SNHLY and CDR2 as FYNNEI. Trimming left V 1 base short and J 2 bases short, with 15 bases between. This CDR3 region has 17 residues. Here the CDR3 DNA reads TGTGCCAGCAGTGAAGGGGGGGCGGGGGCTACCAAAAACATTCAGTACTTC. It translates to CASSEGGAGATKNIQYF. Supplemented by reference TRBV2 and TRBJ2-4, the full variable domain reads EPEVTQTPSHQVTQMGQEVILRCVPISNHLYFYWYRQILGQKVEFLVSFYNNEISEKSEIFDDQFSVERPDGSNFTLKIRSTKLEDSAMYFCASSEGGAGATKNIQYFGAGTRLSVL.

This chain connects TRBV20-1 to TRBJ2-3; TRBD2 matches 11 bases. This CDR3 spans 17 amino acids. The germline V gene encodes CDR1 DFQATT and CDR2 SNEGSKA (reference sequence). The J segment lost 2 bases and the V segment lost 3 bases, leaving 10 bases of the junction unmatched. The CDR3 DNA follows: TGCAGTGCTAGGGGGGGGTCTAGCGGGGGGCCCACAGATACGCAGTATTTT. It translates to CSARGGSSGGPTDTQYF.